This TCR beta chain originates from a study of blood T cell repertoires in COVID-19. Looking at the study overall: T cells, B-cell-depleted T cells, or PBMCs supplied cDNA or gDNA.

Participant ages covered about 18 to 95 years across around 25 US areas. Clinical history as reported by participants underpinned cohort assignment. Per the original methods: Amplification from reference gene primers served as the basis for estimated nucleated cell counts. Produced via immunoSEQ multiplex PCR; TCRdb's table is partial and in-frame only. V, J and clone size derive from that table, while D and trimming were established from the DNA sequence. The repertoire holds 200,000 or so clones, with about 86% as singletons. With V trimmed by 8 bases and J by 8 bases, 9 bases remained unmatched. The CDR3 extends over 14 amino acids. Germline CDR1 is LGHNA and CDR2 is YSLEER.

Sequenced input: PBMCs or T cells enriched from blood (not recorded which). V gene TRBV4-3 combines with J gene TRBJ2-1; 10 bases are shared with TRBD1. This receptor was identified in a man aged 40-49 years who had recovered from COVID-19. Written as DNA, the CDR3 is TGCGCCAGCTCAGACAGGGGGCGCATGGATGAGCAGTTCTTC. Its protein product is CASSDRGRMDEQFF.